This is a list of T cell receptor beta chains from one sample in a study of cytomegalovirus exposure and HLA in healthy donors. Clones were sequenced by immunoSEQ multiplex PCR, and TCRdb holds only the in-frame ones, with some missing. This sample's table has fewer than 150,000 clones. The specimen sequenced was PBMCs. Receptors were obtained from a man in his forties in good health and CMV-seronegative. Each CDR3 is given with its conserved first and last residue. Each record gives: D gene, V gene, J gene, CDR3 protein. The D gene is left open where the match is weak.

>TRBD1|TRBV5-6|TRBJ2-5
CASSFSRDRGQETQYF
>-|TRBV6-5|TRBJ2-3
CASSPNGETDTQYF
>-|TRBV6-1|TRBJ1-5
CASSEDGGVRNQPQHF
>-|TRBV18|TRBJ2-7
CASSSRDKSYEQYF
>TRBD1|TRBV6-1|TRBJ2-5
CASTVGQAAETQYF
>TRBD1|TRBV2|TRBJ2-2
CAIQDRAPNTGELFF
>-|TRBV10-3|TRBJ2-1
CAISSGRGDYNEQFF
>-|TRBV19|TRBJ2-5
CASTHAGQETQYF
>-|TRBV28|TRBJ2-7
CASTSQAEQYF
>-|TRBV18|TRBJ2-5
CASSQNGDTLETQYF
>-|TRBV5-4|TRBJ1-2
CASSLVSYGYTF
>TRBD1|TRBV27|TRBJ1-2
CASSLSLTGAGYTF
>TRBD1|TRBV27|TRBJ1-5
CASSLVYQGARGNQPQHF
>TRBD2|TRBV9|TRBJ2-7
CASSGNSGGAGEQYF
>-|TRBV4-1|TRBJ1-1
CASSQDWAGAEAFF